Below are 6 T cell receptor beta chains sequenced from a single sample in a study of blood T cell repertoires in COVID-19. Profiled with immunoSEQ multiplex PCR; TCRdb holds only in-frame clones, not every one. The repertoire holds 120,000 to 150,000 clones, with roughly 84% as singletons. Input material: peripheral blood. These receptors originate from a man aged 25-45 years with COVID-19, enrolled during active disease.

The chain uses TRBV29-1 and TRBJ2-7, with 7 nucleotides matching TRBD1. Per the germline V gene, CDR1 is SQVTM and CDR2 is ANQGSEA. This CDR3 contains 13 residues. The V segment lost 6 bases and the J segment 1 base; nucleotides outside the gene matches: 6. Here the CDR3 DNA reads TGCAGCGTGAAAAACAGGGGTTCCTACGAGCAGTACTTC. Translation: CSVKNRGSYEQYF.

This clone came up once. The V and J genes are TRBV5-1 and TRBJ1-4, with D unresolved. Between the trimmed V and J ends, which lost 5 bases and 8 bases, there was a span of 7 bases. Per the germline V gene, CDR1 is SGHRS and CDR2 is YFSETQ. CDR3 size: 11 residues. The CDR3 DNA is TGCGCCAGCAGGCAGGAAGAAAAACTGTTTTTT. Its translation: CASRQEEKLFF. Supplemented by reference TRBV5-1 and TRBJ1-4, the full variable domain reads KAGVTQTPRYLIKTRGQQVTLSCSPISGHRSVSWYQQTPGQGLQFLFEYFSETQRNKGNFPGRFSGRQFSNSRSEMNVSTLELGDSALYLCASRQEEKLFFGSGTQLSVL.

The chain joins TRBV19 to TRBJ1-1, with D tentatively TRBD1 (6 bases). Trimming took 3 bases from V and 0 from J, leaving 8 bases between them. The germline V gene encodes CDR1 LNHDA and CDR2 SQIVND (reference sequence). The CDR3 is 14 residues long. In DNA form, the CDR3 reads TGTGCCAGTAGTATTGGACAGATGAACACTGAAGCTTTCTTT. The encoded protein is CASSIGQMNTEAFF.

The gene calls are TRBV24-1 and TRBJ2-5, with 11 bases fitting TRBD1. V lost 3 bases and J lost 4; bases outside the gene matches: 3. There are 15 residues in the CDR3. The germline V gene has CDR1 KGHDR and CDR2 SFDVKD. The CDR3 here is CATSDRTGGLETQYF. CDR3 sequence (DNA): TGTGCCACCAGTGATCGGACAGGGGGCTTAGAGACCCAGTACTTC.

This chain joins TRBV24-1 and TRBJ2-3, with TRBD2 identical over 10 bases. The CDR3 loop spans 16 amino acids. CDR1 is KGHDR, CDR2 SFDVKD, per germline. Trimming took 4 bases from V and 6 from J; bases not matched to a gene: 9. The CDR3 sequence is CATSEEAGGPPDTQYF. CDR3 sequence (DNA): TGTGCCACCAGTGAAGAAGCGGGAGGGCCCCCGGATACGCAGTATTTT.

The chain recombines TRBV6-8 with TRBJ1-4; D is unresolved. With 6 bases removed from V and 3 bases from J, the gap between germline ends came to 14 bases. The CDR3 covers 15 residues. Germline V lookup: CDR1 MNHGY, CDR2 SAAAGT. The CDR3 DNA reads TGTGCCAGCAGCCAGAACGGGTCTCCTAATGAAAAACTGTTTTTT. As protein: CASSQNGSPNEKLFF.